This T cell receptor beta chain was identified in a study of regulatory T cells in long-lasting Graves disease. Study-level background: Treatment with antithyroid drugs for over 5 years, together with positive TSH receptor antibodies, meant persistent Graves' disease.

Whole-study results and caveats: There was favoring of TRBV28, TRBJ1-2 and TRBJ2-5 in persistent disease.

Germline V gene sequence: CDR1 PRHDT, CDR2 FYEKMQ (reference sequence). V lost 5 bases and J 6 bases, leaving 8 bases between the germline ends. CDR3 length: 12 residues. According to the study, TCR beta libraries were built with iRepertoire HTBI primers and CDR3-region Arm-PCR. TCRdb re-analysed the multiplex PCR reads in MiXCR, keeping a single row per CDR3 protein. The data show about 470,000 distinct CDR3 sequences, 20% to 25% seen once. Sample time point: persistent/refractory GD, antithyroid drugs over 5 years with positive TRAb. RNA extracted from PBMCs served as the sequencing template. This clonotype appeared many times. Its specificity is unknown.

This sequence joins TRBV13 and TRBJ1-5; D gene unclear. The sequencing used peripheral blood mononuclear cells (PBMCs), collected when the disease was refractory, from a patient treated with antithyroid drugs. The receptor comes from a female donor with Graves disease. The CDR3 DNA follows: TGTGCCAGCAGCATCAGACGTCAGCCCCAGCATTTT. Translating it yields CASSIRRQPQHF.